One sample yielded the 21 T cell receptor beta chains listed below, sequenced in a study of T-cell reconstitution after alpha-beta-depleted transplantation in children. The TCRbeta library incorporated unique molecular identifiers. TCRdb called the PCR reads again in MiXCR, with one record for every CDR3 protein. The table includes approximately 420,000 distinct CDR3 sequences, roughly a tenth detected once. The input for sequencing was PBMCs from the stem cell graft donor, taken from the stem cell graft. Source of these receptors: a human donor who donated a stem cell graft to a child with acute myeloid leukemia.

This clonotype appeared a few times. This chain uses TRBV5-8 with TRBJ2-1; TRBD2 might be the D (5 bases). Per the germline V gene, CDR1 is SGHTS and CDR2 is YDEGEE. V shed 0 bases and J shed 9 bases, with 19 bases lying between them. This CDR3 spans 16 amino acids. The CDR3 loop reads CASSLGRVPGTIEQFF. In DNA, the CDR3 is TGTGCCAGCAGCTTGGGGCGTGTACCGGGAACCATTGAGCAGTTCTTC.

The chain couples TRBV12-3 or TRBV12-4 to TRBJ2-5, with 8 bases aligning to TRBD1. Losses at the gene ends were 5 bases for V and 5 bases for J; bases not matched to a gene: 7. The CDR3 runs 14 residues. CDR3 sequence reads: CASSQGALTETQYF. The CDR3 DNA reads TGTGCCAGCAGTCAGGGGGCGCTTACTGAGACCCAGTACTTC.

This clonotype showed up just a few times. One junction end does not reproduce the germline sequence, and a read error may be involved. The chain carries TRBV7-7 and TRBJ2-1; maybe TRBD2 (6 bases). The CDR3 loop spans 14 amino acids. Germline assignment: CDR1 SSHAT and CDR2 FNYEAQ (reference sequence). The CDR3 nucleotides read TGTGCTAGCAGCCCAGACACTAGCTGGGGTGAGCAGTTCTTC. It encodes CASSPDTSWGEQFF.

The CDR3 DNA is TGTGCCAGCAGCGGCCGGACGGGAGCCCAAGAGACCCAGTACTTC. Residues: CASSGRTGAQETQYF. The chain carries TRBV7-8 and TRBJ2-5, with a possible D match to TRBD2 (6 bases). Germline CDR1 is SGHVS and CDR2 is FQNEAQ. The V end lost 5 bases, the J end lost 1 base, and 14 bases lay between the germline ends. The CDR3 runs 15 residues.

This clonotype turned up a few times. The chain employs TRBV4-1 and TRBJ1-4, with 7 bases fitting TRBD1. CDR1 is MGHRA and CDR2 is YSYEKL in the germline V gene. This CDR3 spans 15 amino acids. Germline trimming cut 0 bases from V and 4 bases from J; bases unmatched to any gene: 2. Written as DNA, the CDR3 is TGCGCCAGCAGCCAAGAAGGGACAGTTAATGAAAAACTGTTTTTT. Translation gives CASSQEGTVNEKLFF.

There are a few counts of this clonotype. The chain is built from TRBV7-2 and TRBJ2-2; no clear D. Germline V gene lookup returns CDR1 SGHTA and CDR2 FQGNSA. The CDR3 totals 12 residues. The V and J ends lost 1 base and 12 bases respectively, with 9 bases between them. The CDR3 region is CASSLGSSKLFF. DNA for the CDR3: TGTGCCAGCAGCTTAGGGTCGTCCAAGCTGTTTTTT. Based on the CDR3 plus reference TRBV7-2 and TRBJ2-2, the full variable domain is GAGVSQSPSNKVTEKGKDVELRCDPISGHTALYWYRQSLGQGLEFLIYFQGNSAPDKSGLPSDRFSAERTGGSVSTLTIQRTQQEDSAVYLCASSLGSSKLFFGEGSRLTVL.

This clonotype was seen only once. CDR3 loop: CASRLAGGPGDEQFF. CDR3 bases: TGTGCCAGTAGATTAGCGGGAGGGCCGGGCGATGAGCAGTTCTTC. The chain employs TRBV19 and TRBJ2-1; 11 bases match TRBD2. The trim removed 6 bases at V and 8 bases at J, leaving 9 bases unmatched. Germline V gene sequence: CDR1 LNHDA, CDR2 SQIVND (reference sequence). CDR3 length: 15 residues.

The CDR3 is CASSRPERNQPQHF. DNA for the CDR3: TGTGCCAGCAGTCGACCAGAGAGGAATCAGCCCCAGCATTTT. This chain joins TRBV7-8 and TRBJ1-5, with no clear D. The V end lost 6 bases, the J end lost 4 bases, and 13 bases lay between the germline ends. The CDR3 totals 14 residues. Germline assignment: CDR1 SGHVS and CDR2 FQNEAQ.

V is TRBV25-1 and J is TRBJ1-6; 9 bases are a match to TRBD1. V lost 4 bases and J lost 8; bases outside the gene matches: 3. CDR1 and CDR2 (germline): MGHDK, SYGVNS. This CDR3 is 14 amino acids long. DNA for the CDR3: TGTGCCAGCAGTGTTACAGGGGGCTATTCACCCCTCCACTTT. Its translation is CASSVTGGYSPLHF.

This chain links TRBV5-1 with TRBJ2-7; a possible D gene is TRBD2 (6 bases). Germline V lookup: CDR1 SGHRS, CDR2 YFSETQ. This CDR3 has 15 residues. Trimming pared 4 bases from V and 0 bases from J, leaving 14 bases between. The CDR3 reads CASSTSVTSSYEQYF. In DNA, the CDR3 is TGCGCCAGCAGCACTTCTGTGACTAGCTCCTACGAGCAGTACTTC.

V gene TRBV5-1 combines with J gene TRBJ2-6, with 7 bases matching TRBD1. This CDR3 contains 14 residues. Germline loops: CDR1 SGHRS, CDR2 YFSETQ. Trimming removed 4 bases from V and 6 bases from J; junction bases left unmatched: 4. The CDR3 is CASSKGQTANVLTF. Here the CDR3 DNA reads TGCGCCAGCAGCAAGGGACAGACGGCCAACGTCCTGACTTTC.

The chain has TRBV5-1 and TRBJ1-1; tentative D call: TRBD1 (5 bases). The CDR3 contains 13 residues. V lost 7 bases, J lost 1 base, and 11 bases lay in between. The V gene's germline CDR1 is SGHRS and CDR2 YFSETQ. The CDR3, as DNA: TGCGCCAGCGCAGACAGCCAGAACACTGAAGCTTTCTTT. Translating gives CASADSQNTEAFF.

The rearrangement uses TRBV7-3 and TRBJ1-1; possible D gene TRBD1, 5 bases. Trimming left V 1 base short and J 8 bases short, with 20 bases between. The CDR3 loop spans 16 amino acids. The germline gives CDR1 SGHTA, CDR2 FQGTGA. CDR3 sequence (DNA): TGTGCCAGCAGCTTAAAAGCCCCAGGGCACGGCACAGAAGCTTTCTTT. Translating gives CASSLKAPGHGTEAFF.

The table lists this clonotype with a few counts. The genes are TRBV12-5 and TRBJ1-2; 7 positions agree with TRBD1. The CDR3 is 14 amino acids. V was clipped by 6 bases and J by 4 bases; unmatched bases: 8. The germline gives CDR1 LGHNT, CDR2 FRNRAP. CDR3 region: CASGYRWTGYGYTF. The CDR3 DNA follows: TGTGCTAGTGGCTACCGCTGGACAGGCTATGGCTACACCTTC.

The V and J genes are TRBV12-3 or TRBV12-4 and TRBJ2-2, with D unclear. Trimming shortened V by 7 bases and J by 6 bases, and 15 bases separated the two germline ends. CDR3 size: 14 residues. The CDR3 DNA is TGTGCCAGCATTACCGACGGCTTTGCCGGGGAGCTGTTTTTT. Translating gives CASITDGFAGELFF.

This clonotype showed up many times. The chain employs TRBV5-1 and TRBJ1-5; 7 bases are a match to TRBD1. After removal of 4 bases from V and 7 bases from J, the junction contained 8 bases not matched to a gene. CDR1 and CDR2 from the germline V gene are SGHRS and YFSETQ. The CDR3 spans 14 residues. The CDR3 DNA reads TGCGCCAGCAGCCCACAGGGGATGGAGCAGCCCCAGCATTTT. Translating gives CASSPQGMEQPQHF.

V gene TRBV29-1 combines with J gene TRBJ2-1; tentative D call: TRBD2 (5 bases). The CDR3 runs 14 residues. Per germline, CDR1 SQVTM and CDR2 ANQGSEA. V dropped 0 bases and J dropped 4 bases, with 10 bases sitting between them. Here the CDR3 DNA reads TGCAGCGTTGAAGAATTTACGGGGTACAATGAGCAGTTCTTC. It translates to CSVEEFTGYNEQFF.

This clonotype was counted a few times. The CDR3 loop is CASRGDGNSPLHF. CDR3 nucleotide sequence: TGTGCCAGCAGGGGGGACGGAAATTCACCCCTCCACTTT. The chain employs TRBV3-1 and TRBJ1-6, with a tentative D call TRBD1 (5 bases). The germline CDR1 and CDR2 sequences are LGHDT and YNNKEL (reference sequence). The CDR3 sequence is 13 residues long. Trimming left V 6 bases short and J 7 bases short, with 10 bases between.

This clonotype appeared a few times. This chain connects TRBV19 to TRBJ1-5, with D hard to call. V lost 5 bases to trimming and J lost 3 bases, with 14 bases between them. From germline, CDR1 is LNHDA and CDR2 SQIVND (reference sequence). The CDR3 contains 15 residues. CDR3 loop: CASSQQLGINQPQHF. DNA for the CDR3: TGTGCCAGTAGTCAACAGTTGGGGATCAATCAGCCCCAGCATTTT.

In this sample, this clonotype turned up a few times. The rearrangement joins TRBV12-3 or TRBV12-4 to TRBJ2-1; 7 bases are a match to TRBD2. The CDR3 runs to 15 residues. Losses at the gene ends were 6 bases for V and 6 bases for J; bases not matched to a gene: 11. The chain's CDR3 is CASSPQRGSLNEQFF. CDR3 in DNA: TGTGCCAGCAGCCCACAGCGGGGATCCCTCAATGAGCAGTTCTTC.

The chain is built from TRBV18 and TRBJ1-6, with D perhaps TRBD1 (6 bases). CDR3 length: 14 amino acids. CDR1 KGHSH and CDR2 LQKENI come from the germline V gene. Trimming removed 3 bases at V and 5 bases at J, with 8 bases between. This CDR3 is CASSPRDNNSPLHF. CDR3 nucleotide sequence: TGTGCCAGCTCACCCCGGGACAATAATTCACCCCTCCACTTT. Full variable domain (rest looked up from reference TRBV18 and TRBJ1-6): NAGVMQNPRHLVRRRGQEARLRCSPMKGHSHVYWYRQLPEEGLKFMVYLQKENIIDESGMPKERFSAEFPKEGPSILRIQQVVRGDSAAYFCASSPRDNNSPLHFGNGTRLTVT.